Sequencing of this T cell receptor (beta chain) was carried out in a study of Graves' ophthalmopathy and Graves' hyperthyroidism. Trimming removed 4 bases from V and 4 bases from J, with 17 bases in between. The CDR3 covers 15 residues. CDR1 SGHRS and CDR2 YFSETQ come from the germline V gene. TCR beta CDR3 regions were amplified from RNA transcripts. Second-round multiplex PCR came after first-round RT-PCR with HTBI primers. TCRdb recomputed calls from the multiplex PCR reads with MiXCR, one row per CDR3 protein. The sample includes 500,000 to 800,000 distinct CDR3 sequences, over 40% of them seen just once. On this clonotype: Its target is unknown.

The study's findings and limits: Predictions made by the model for ophthalmopathy progression reached 70.59% sensitivity and roughly 79% specificity. Blood shared most expanded thyroid clonotypes above 0.001 frequency.

This clonotype originated in an adult man with Graves' ophthalmopathy. The V call is TRBV5-1, the J call TRBJ1-2; no clear D gene. Sequenced: peripheral blood. Here the CDR3 reads CASSRKPPGVYGYTF. CDR3 in DNA: TGCGCCAGCAGCCGGAAGCCTCCAGGCGTCTATGGCTACACCTTC.